The clone carrying this T cell receptor (beta chain) was found a few times. The CDR3 is made up of 17 amino acids. The germline V and J ends were trimmed by 0 bases and 0 bases, with 12 bases remaining between them. Germline V gene lookup returns CDR1 SGHTA and CDR2 FQGNSA. This sample was included in a study of identifying expanded T cells in peripheral blood. The method was immunoSEQ multiplex PCR; TCRdb's version includes in-frame clones alone and lacks a portion of them. The sample yields about 54,000 clones, roughly nine tenths seen once. The chain is built from TRBV7-2 and TRBJ1-3, with a weak D call TRBD1 (5 bases). The TCR was taken from a person between 18 and 75 years old in good health. Sequenced sample: blood. For the CDR3, the DNA is TGTGCCAGCAGCTTAGCGATCCAGGGAGGCTCTGGAAACACCATATATTTT. It codes for CASSLAIQGGSGNTIYF. The full variable domain, completed using reference TRBV7-2 and TRBJ1-3, is GAGVSQSPSNKVTEKGKDVELRCDPISGHTALYWYRQSLGQGLEFLIYFQGNSAPDKSGLPSDRFSAERTGGSVSTLTIQRTQQEDSAVYLCASSLAIQGGSGNTIYFGEGSWLTVV.